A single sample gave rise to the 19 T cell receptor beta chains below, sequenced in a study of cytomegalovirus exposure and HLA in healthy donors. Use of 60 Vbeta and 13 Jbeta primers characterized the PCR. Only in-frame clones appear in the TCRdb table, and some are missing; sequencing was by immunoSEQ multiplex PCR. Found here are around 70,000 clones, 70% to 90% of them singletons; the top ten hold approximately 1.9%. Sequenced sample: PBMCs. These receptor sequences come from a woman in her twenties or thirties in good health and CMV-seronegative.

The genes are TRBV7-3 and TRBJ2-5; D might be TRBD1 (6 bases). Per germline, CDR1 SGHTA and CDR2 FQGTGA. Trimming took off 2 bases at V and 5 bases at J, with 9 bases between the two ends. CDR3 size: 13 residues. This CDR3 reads CASSLVQGETQYF. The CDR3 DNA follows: TGTGCCAGCAGCTTAGTCCAGGGGGAGACCCAGTACTTC.

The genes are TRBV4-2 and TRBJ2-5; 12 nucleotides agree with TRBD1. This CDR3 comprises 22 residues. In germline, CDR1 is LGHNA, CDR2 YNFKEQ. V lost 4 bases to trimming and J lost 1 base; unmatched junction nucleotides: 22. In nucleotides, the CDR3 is TGTGCCAGCAGCCCCGAAAAAGGCCTCTGGGGACAGGGGGCAGGGGGCCAAGAGACCCAGTACTTC. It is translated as CASSPEKGLWGQGAGGQETQYF.

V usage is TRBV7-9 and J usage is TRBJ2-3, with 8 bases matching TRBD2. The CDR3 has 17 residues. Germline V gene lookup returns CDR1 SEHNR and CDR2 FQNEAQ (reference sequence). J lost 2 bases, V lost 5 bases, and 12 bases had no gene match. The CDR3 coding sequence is TGTGCCAGCAGCATAAGGGGTGGCGGGAGGCCCACAGATACGCAGTATTTT. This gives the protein CASSIRGGGRPTDTQYF.

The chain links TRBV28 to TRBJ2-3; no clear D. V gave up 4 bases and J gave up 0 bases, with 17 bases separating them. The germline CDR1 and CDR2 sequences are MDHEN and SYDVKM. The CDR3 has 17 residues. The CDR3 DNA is TGTGCCAGCAGTTCCATCCGGTTTGAAACTAGCACAGATACGCAGTATTTT. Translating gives CASSSIRFETSTDTQYF. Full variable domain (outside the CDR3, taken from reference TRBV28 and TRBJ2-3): DVKVTQSSRYLVKRTGEKVFLECVQDMDHENMFWYRQDPGLGLRLIYFSYDVKMKEKGDIPEGYSVSREKKERFSLILESASTNQTSMYLCASSSIRFETSTDTQYFGPGTRLTVL.

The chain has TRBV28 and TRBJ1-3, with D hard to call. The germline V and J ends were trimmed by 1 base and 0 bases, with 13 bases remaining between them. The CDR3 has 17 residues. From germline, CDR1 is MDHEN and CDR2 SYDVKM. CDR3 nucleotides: TGTGCCAGCAGTTTATATCCGGGAGGAAGCTCTGGAAACACCATATATTTT. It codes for CASSLYPGGSSGNTIYF.

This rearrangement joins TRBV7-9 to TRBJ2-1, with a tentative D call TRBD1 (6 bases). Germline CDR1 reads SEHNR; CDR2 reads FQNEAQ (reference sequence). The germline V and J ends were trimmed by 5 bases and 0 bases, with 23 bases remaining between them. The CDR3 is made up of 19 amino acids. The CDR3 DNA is TGTGCCAGCAGCCCAATAAGGACAGACACCCACAGCTCCTACAATGAGCAGTTCTTC. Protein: CASSPIRTDTHSSYNEQFF.

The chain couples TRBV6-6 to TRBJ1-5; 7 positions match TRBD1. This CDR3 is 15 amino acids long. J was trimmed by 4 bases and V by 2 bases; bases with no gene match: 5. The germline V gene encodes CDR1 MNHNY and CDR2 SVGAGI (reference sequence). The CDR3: CASSYEGARNQPQHF. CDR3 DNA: TGTGCCAGCAGTTACGAGGGGGCTCGGAATCAGCCCCAGCATTTT.

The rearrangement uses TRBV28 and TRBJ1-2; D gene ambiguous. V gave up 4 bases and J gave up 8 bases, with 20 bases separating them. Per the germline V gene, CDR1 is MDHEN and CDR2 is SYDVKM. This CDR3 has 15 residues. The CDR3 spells CASSSGDRETDGYTF. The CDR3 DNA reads TGTGCCAGCAGTTCCGGGGATAGGGAAACGGACGGCTACACCTTC.

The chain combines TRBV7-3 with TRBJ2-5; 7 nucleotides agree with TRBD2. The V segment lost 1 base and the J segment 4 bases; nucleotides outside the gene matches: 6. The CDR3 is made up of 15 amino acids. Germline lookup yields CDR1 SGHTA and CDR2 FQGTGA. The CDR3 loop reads CASSLSGSGGETQYF. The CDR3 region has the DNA TGTGCCAGCAGCTTAAGCGGGAGCGGCGGAGAGACCCAGTACTTC.

CDR3 protein: CASSLGDRDHEQYF. The CDR3 nucleotides are TGCGCCAGCAGCTTGGGGGACAGGGACCACGAGCAGTACTTC. The gene calls are TRBV5-1 and TRBJ2-7; 9 nucleotides match TRBD1. Looked up from germline, CDR1 is SGHRS and CDR2 is YFSETQ. This CDR3 contains 14 residues. Trimming removed 0 bases from V and 5 bases from J; junction bases left unmatched: 3. Drawing the rest from reference TRBV5-1 and TRBJ2-7, the complete variable domain is KAGVTQTPRYLIKTRGQQVTLSCSPISGHRSVSWYQQTPGQGLQFLFEYFSETQRNKGNFPGRFSGRQFSNSRSEMNVSTLELGDSALYLCASSLGDRDHEQYFGPGTRLTVT.

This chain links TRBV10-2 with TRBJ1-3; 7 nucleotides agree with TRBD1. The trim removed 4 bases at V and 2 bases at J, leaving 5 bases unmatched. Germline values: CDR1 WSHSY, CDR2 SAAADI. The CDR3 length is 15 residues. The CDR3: CASSVKGAPGNTIYF. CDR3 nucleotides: TGCGCCAGCAGTGTTAAGGGGGCTCCTGGAAACACCATATATTTT.

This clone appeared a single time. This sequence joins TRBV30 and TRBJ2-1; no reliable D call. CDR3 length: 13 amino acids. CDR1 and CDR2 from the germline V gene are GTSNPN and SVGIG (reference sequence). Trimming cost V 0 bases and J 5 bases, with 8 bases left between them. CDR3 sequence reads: CAWSVSKHNEQFF. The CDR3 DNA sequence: TGTGCCTGGAGTGTTAGCAAACACAATGAGCAGTTCTTC.

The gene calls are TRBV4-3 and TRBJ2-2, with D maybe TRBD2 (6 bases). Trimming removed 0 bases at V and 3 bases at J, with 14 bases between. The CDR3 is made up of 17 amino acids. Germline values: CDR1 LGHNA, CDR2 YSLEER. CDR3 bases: TGCGCCAGCAGCCAAGAATCGCGCCGGGGGTACACCGGGGAGCTGTTTTTT. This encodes CASSQESRRGYTGELFF.

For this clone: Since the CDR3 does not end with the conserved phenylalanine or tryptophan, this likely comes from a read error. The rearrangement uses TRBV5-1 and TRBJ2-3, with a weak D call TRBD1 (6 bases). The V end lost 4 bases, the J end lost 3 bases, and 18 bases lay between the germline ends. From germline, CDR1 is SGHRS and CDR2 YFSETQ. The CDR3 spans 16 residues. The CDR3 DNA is TGCGCCAGCAGCCAACCGCAGGGGATTGGGACAGATACGCAGTATGTT. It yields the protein CASSQPQGIGTDTQYV.

This CDR3 is CASSYSGTGDSPLHF. Written as DNA, the CDR3 is TGTGCCAGCAGTTACTCCGGAACAGGGGATTCACCCCTCCACTTT. The chain combines TRBV6-6 with TRBJ1-6, with TRBD1 matching over 7 bases. The CDR3 totals 15 residues. The V segment lost 0 bases and the J segment 8 bases; nucleotides outside the gene matches: 4. The germline V gene encodes CDR1 MNHNY and CDR2 SVGAGI (reference sequence).

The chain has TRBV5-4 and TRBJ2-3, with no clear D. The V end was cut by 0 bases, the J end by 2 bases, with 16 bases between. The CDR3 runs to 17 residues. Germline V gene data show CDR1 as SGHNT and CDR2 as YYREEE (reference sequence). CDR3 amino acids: CASSLGPEQRLTDTQYF. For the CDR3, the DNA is TGTGCCAGCAGCTTGGGGCCGGAGCAGCGACTCACAGATACGCAGTATTTT. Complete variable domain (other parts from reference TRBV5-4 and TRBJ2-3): ETGVTQSPTHLIKTRGQQVTLRCSSQSGHNTVSWYQQALGQGPQFIFQYYREEENGRGNFPPRFSGLQFPNYSSELNVNALELDDSALYLCASSLGPEQRLTDTQYFGPGTRLTVL.

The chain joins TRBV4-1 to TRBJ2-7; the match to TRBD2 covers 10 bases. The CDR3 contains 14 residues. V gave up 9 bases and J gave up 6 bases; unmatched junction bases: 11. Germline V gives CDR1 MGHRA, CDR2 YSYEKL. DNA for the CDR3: TGCGCCAGGGAGCAGCGGGAGGGGCCCCCCGAGCAGTACTTC. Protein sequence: CAREQREGPPEQYF.

The CDR3 sequence: CASSLWAGQVYNEQFF. The CDR3 nucleotides read TGTGCCAGCAGTTTATGGGCGGGCCAGGTCTACAATGAGCAGTTCTTC. The chain couples TRBV27 to TRBJ2-1; D may be TRBD2 (5 bases). From germline, CDR1 is MNHEY and CDR2 SMNVEV (reference sequence). V lost 1 base and J lost 3, with 13 bases in between. The CDR3 is made up of 16 amino acids.

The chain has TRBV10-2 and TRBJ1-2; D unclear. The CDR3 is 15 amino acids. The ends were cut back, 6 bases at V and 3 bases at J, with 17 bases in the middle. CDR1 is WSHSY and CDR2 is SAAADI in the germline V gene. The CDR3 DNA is TGCGCCAGCAGCCGCCCGTTGAGTTCTCACTATGGCTACACCTTC. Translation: CASSRPLSSHYGYTF.